Following are 17 T cell receptor beta chains from one sample sequenced in a study of T cell repertoires in cytomegalovirus infection. TCRdb called the reads again in MiXCR, with one record for every CDR3 protein. The sample includes hundreds of thousands of distinct CDR3 sequences, approximately 25% of them seen just once. The sequencing sample was made of CD8+ T cells from PBMCs. These TCRs come from a human donor in good health (CMV status not recorded). Some clones in this sample may be carry-over from other donors' samples.

The chain uses TRBV12-3 or TRBV12-4 and TRBJ1-1; weak D call: TRBD1 (5 bases). The CDR3 sequence is 13 residues long. V dropped 6 bases and J dropped 4 bases, with 12 bases sitting between them. This chain's CDR3 is CASSDSLVTEAFF. Written as DNA, the CDR3 is TGTGCCAGCAGCGACAGTTTGGTCACTGAAGCTTTCTTT.

V gene TRBV7-6 combines with J gene TRBJ2-3; possible D gene TRBD2, 7 bases. The V gene lost 8 bases and the J gene lost 2 bases, with 23 bases spanning the gap. Germline assignment: CDR1 SGHVS and CDR2 FNYEAQ. This CDR3 has 17 residues. CDR3 region: CASLGRGPDVNTDTQYF. DNA for the CDR3: TGTGCCAGCTTGGGGCGGGGGCCGGACGTTAACACAGATACGCAGTATTTT. Full variable domain (rest looked up from reference TRBV7-6 and TRBJ2-3): GAGVSQSPRYKVTKRGQDVALRCDPISGHVSLYWYRQALGQGPEFLTYFNYEAQQDKSGLPNDRFSAERPEGSISTLTIQRTEQRDSAMYRCASLGRGPDVNTDTQYFGPGTRLTVL.

The chain employs TRBV6-5 and TRBJ2-7; D is tentatively TRBD1 or TRBD2 (5 bases each). V lost 4 bases and J 3 bases, leaving 16 bases between the germline ends. This CDR3 contains 15 residues. Germline V CDR1 and CDR2: MNHEY, SVGAGI. The CDR3 sequence is CASSSSEGRFYEQYF. CDR3 coding DNA: TGTGCCAGCAGTTCGTCAGAGGGACGGTTCTACGAGCAGTACTTC.

V gene TRBV7-9 combines with J gene TRBJ2-2, with 7 bases matching TRBD1. Germline CDR1 reads SEHNR; CDR2 reads FQNEAQ (reference sequence). Germline trimming cut 8 bases from V and 0 bases from J; bases unmatched to any gene: 3. The CDR3 is made up of 14 amino acids. CDR3 DNA sequence: TGTGCCAGCCCGGACAGGCCGAACACCGGGGAGCTGTTTTTT. This encodes CASPDRPNTGELFF. The variable domain in full, completed from reference TRBV7-9 and TRBJ2-2, reads DTGVSQNPRHKITKRGQNVTFRCDPISEHNRLYWYRQTLGQGPEFLTYFQNEAQLEKSRLLSDRFSAERPKGSFSTLEIQRTEQGDSAMYLCASPDRPNTGELFFGEGSRLTVL.

V is TRBV6-5 and J is TRBJ1-5, with TRBD1 as a possible D gene (5 bases). Germline CDR1 reads MNHEY; CDR2 reads SVGAGI. This CDR3 is 16 amino acids long. V was pared by 7 bases and J by 0 bases, with 16 bases between. The CDR3 reads CASMASGPYSNQPQHF. CDR3 coding DNA: TGTGCCAGCATGGCGTCAGGGCCCTATAGCAATCAGCCCCAGCATTTT.

V and J are TRBV20-1 and TRBJ2-4; no clear D. The germline gives CDR1 DFQATT, CDR2 SNEGSKA (reference sequence). V was pared by 3 bases and J by 6 bases, with 15 bases between. The CDR3 length is 14 residues. The CDR3 region has the DNA TGCAGTGCTAGGGGGATCCCTCTGGGAAACATTCAGTACTTC. This translates into CSARGIPLGNIQYF.

This clonotype was counted between two and nine times. The V gene is TRBV7-8, the J gene TRBJ2-7; TRBD1 matches 8 bases. There are 14 residues in the CDR3. The V gene end was trimmed by 5 bases and the J gene end by 5 bases; junction bases not matched to a gene: 8. Germline V gene sequence: CDR1 SGHVS, CDR2 FQNEAQ. CDR3 residues: CASSRRQGRNEQYF. The CDR3 DNA is TGTGCCAGCAGCAGGCGACAGGGGCGAAACGAGCAGTACTTC.

This clonotype has a handful of counts. The chain joins TRBV12-3 or TRBV12-4 to TRBJ1-2, with no clear D. The V and J ends lost 5 bases and 4 bases respectively, with 11 bases between them. This CDR3 has 13 amino acids. The DNA of the CDR3 is TGTGCCAGCAGTCCACCCACTTTCTATGGCTACACCTTC. Amino acid sequence: CASSPPTFYGYTF.

This clonotype was seen repeatedly, ten times or more. The V and J genes are TRBV7-2 and TRBJ2-3, with 12 positions matching TRBD2. In germline, CDR1 is SGHTA, CDR2 FQGNSA. Germline trimming cut 5 bases from V and 2 bases from J; bases unmatched to any gene: 5. The CDR3 length is 16 residues. The CDR3 nucleotides are TGTGCCAGCAGCCTAACTAGCGGGGGGTTCACAGATACGCAGTATTTT. Encoded protein: CASSLTSGGFTDTQYF.

This clonotype was seen a handful of times. The rearrangement joins TRBV5-8 to TRBJ2-1; a weak D match, TRBD1 (5 bases). Germline V gene sequence: CDR1 SGHTS, CDR2 YDEGEE. V gave up 4 bases and J gave up 7 bases, with 12 bases separating them. This CDR3 is built from 13 residues. The CDR3 here is CASSLRQHNEQFF. For the CDR3, the DNA is TGTGCCAGCAGCCTCCGACAGCATAATGAGCAGTTCTTC.

The gene calls are TRBV6-6 and TRBJ1-6; D remains unclear. The length of the CDR3 is 17 residues. Trimming pared 5 bases from V and 0 bases from J, leaving 14 bases between. Germline V CDR1 and CDR2: MNHNY, SVGAGI (reference sequence). This CDR3 is CASSVRTLSSYNSPLHF. In DNA, the CDR3 is TGTGCCAGCAGTGTCAGGACGCTTAGCTCCTATAATTCACCCCTCCACTTT.

V gene TRBV19 combines with J gene TRBJ1-1, with D uncertain. This CDR3 region has 15 residues. CDR1 is LNHDA and CDR2 is SQIVND in the germline V gene (reference sequence). V was pared by 5 bases and J by 10 bases, with 23 bases between. CDR3 DNA: TGTGCCAGTAGTTCCTCATATGGTCCGGAGGCGGGAGCTTTCTTT. Translating gives CASSSSYGPEAGAFF.

This clonotype was observed a few times. The rearrangement links TRBV7-9 to TRBJ2-1; tentatively, D is TRBD1 (5 bases). Germline CDR1 is SEHNR and CDR2 is FQNEAQ (reference sequence). V was cut by 1 base and J by 5 bases, with 12 bases left in between. The CDR3 length is 15 residues. CDR3 coding DNA: TGTGCCAGCAGCTTAGAACAGGCGATTGACAATGAGCAGTTCTTC. This encodes CASSLEQAIDNEQFF. The variable domain in full, with the rest retrieved from reference TRBV7-9 and TRBJ2-1, is DTGVSQNPRHKITKRGQNVTFRCDPISEHNRLYWYRQTLGQGPEFLTYFQNEAQLEKSRLLSDRFSAERPKGSFSTLEIQRTEQGDSAMYLCASSLEQAIDNEQFFGPGTRLTVL.

This clonotype showed up just a few times. The gene calls are TRBV28 and TRBJ2-3; 7 nucleotides match TRBD2. The germline gives CDR1 MDHEN, CDR2 SYDVKM. Germline trimming cut 10 bases from V and 2 bases from J; bases unmatched to any gene: 6. This CDR3 has 13 amino acids. The CDR3 nucleotides are TGTGCCACCTGGGGAGGGACCACAGATACGCAGTATTTT. This sequence encodes CATWGGTTDTQYF.

This clonotype was seen a handful of times. This chain joins TRBV20-1 and TRBJ2-5; 9 nucleotides agree with TRBD1. V shed 6 bases, J shed 4 bases, and the junction held 9 bases outside the gene matches. CDR3 length: 14 amino acids. Germline V gene sequence: CDR1 DFQATT, CDR2 SNEGSKA (reference sequence). The CDR3, as DNA: TGCAGTGCGAGGACAGGGGCTGAGGGAGAGACCCAGTACTTC. Translated, it gives CSARTGAEGETQYF.

In DNA, the CDR3 is TGTGCCAGCAGCTCGCGAGTCCACCGGGAGCTGTTTTTT. Translated, it gives CASSSRVHRELFF. V gene TRBV7-4 combines with J gene TRBJ2-2, with D unclear. The V end lost 4 bases, the J end lost 9 bases, and 12 bases lay between the germline ends. The V gene's germline CDR1 is SGHVT and CDR2 SQSDAQ. There are 13 residues in the CDR3.

The chain joins TRBV10-3 to TRBJ1-5, with D perhaps matching TRBD1 (6 bases). The V and J ends lost 2 bases and 5 bases respectively, with 13 bases between them. Looked up from germline, CDR1 is ENHRY and CDR2 is SYGVKD. This CDR3 is 15 amino acids long. Written as DNA, the CDR3 is TGTGCCATCAGTGAGGGAACGGGGGCGGATCAGCCCCAGCATTTT. Translation gives CAISEGTGADQPQHF.